Listed below are T cell receptor beta chains from one sample, sequenced in a study of T cell responses to AZD1222 COVID-19 vaccine. Clones were read by immunoSEQ multiplex PCR, and TCRdb kept only the in-frame ones, dropping some. The sample yields over 90,000 clones, roughly 88% seen once. Sequencing was performed on peripheral blood, taken 28 days after the second AZD1222 dose. These receptor sequences come from an adult who received the AZD1222 COVID-19 vaccine. Both conserved end residues are part of each CDR3. A clone size is listed for some rows: how often the clone was seen (once, few, many), or a class if it is expanded.

CDR3aa | abundance | v_gene
CASSRSPDRGSYEQYF | NA | TRBV9
CASSLGQGADEQYF | NA | TRBV5-6
CASSAGTLQPQHF | NA | TRBV12-3/TRBV12-4
CASSYSSGGARNEQFF | NA | TRBV6-2/TRBV6-3
CATSRLRGDNSPLHF | NA | TRBV15
CASSVSGGTEAFF | NA | TRBV9
CASSERQGPTEAFF | NA | TRBV7-2
CASRTSDWNTGELFF | NA | TRBV19
CASSLDWGAGAEAFF | NA | TRBV7-6
CASSLGGQVNTEAFF | NA | TRBV7-9
CASSTAGTGPYEQYF | NA | TRBV7-2
CASRDGQGENYEQYF | few | TRBV5-6
CASSSQNANQPQHF | once | TRBV18
CASSNRDFGYGYTF | NA | TRBV19
CASSLTKSYEQYF | NA | TRBV11-2
CASSQSQGAEEQYF | once | TRBV18
CASSQGQYNTGELFF | NA | TRBV14
CASSIYRMNTGELFF | NA | TRBV19
CASRVRQGKGYGYTF | NA | TRBV6-5
CASSPGQGGETQYF | NA | TRBV5-1
CASSEERDRDSYEQYF | NA | TRBV2
CASRRQGYDNEQFF | NA | TRBV19
CASKGSRNTGELFF | NA | TRBV6-5
CASTGEGEEAFF | NA | TRBV12-3/TRBV12-4
CASSYSTAGNQPQHF | NA | TRBV6-2/TRBV6-3
CASSYPGGNTEAFF | once | TRBV7-9
CASSQDHRYLTGKLFF | NA | TRBV3-1/TRBV3-2
CASTDEVGISYNSPLHF | NA | TRBV28
CASSSYDGLLLQETQYF | NA | TRBV19
CASSHLYNEQFF | NA | TRBV6-5
CASSLGDRVNSPLHF | NA | TRBV4-2
CASRPGQGANEQFF | NA | TRBV28
CASSLEGENYGYTF | NA | TRBV11-3
CASRDSGGAGNEQFF | NA | TRBV6-4
CASSPSVGEQYF | NA | TRBV19
CASSADRVYSPLHF | once | TRBV9
CASSPSTGVTGELFF | NA | TRBV5-6
CASSFSAGTDTQYF | NA | TRBV7-8
CASSRTSGEQETQYF | NA | TRBV7-2
CASSLVLKPPYEQYF | NA | TRBV7-9
CASSGGGNSPSYEQYF | NA | TRBV2
CASTSDSYGYTF | NA | TRBV28
CASSIGQGGYQPQHF | once | TRBV19
CAWRTGDYGYTF | NA | TRBV30
CASSVGGSVDTQYF | NA | TRBV9
CASSQGARYGYTF | NA | TRBV6-5
CASSLRDGQPQHF | NA | TRBV13
CASSLEGGGDEQYF | NA | TRBV5-1
CASSLVGGGTEAFF | NA | TRBV11-2
CASSSTPDSGENIQYF | NA | TRBV5-6
CASSLLRGRDYEQYF | NA | TRBV28
CASSEGKGGSVEKLFF | NA | TRBV10-1
CASSIGTGAEKLFF | NA | TRBV19
CASSEQGAISGNTIYF | NA | TRBV18
CASSETSGSQETQYF | NA | TRBV6-4
CASSSSWEGRGEQFF | NA | TRBV28
CSARSGAQYF | once | TRBV20-1
CASSIDFTGNQPQHF | NA | TRBV19
CASSIDEGDPSYGYTF | NA | TRBV19
CASSLFRKETQYF | NA | TRBV5-1